This T cell receptor (beta chain) appears in the sequencing data of a study of CD8+CD57+ T cells in acquired aplastic anemia. The study's findings and limits: Patients versus controls showed no significant CD8+ Simpson's diversity difference.

As concerns this clonotype: Its antigen is unidentified.

Germline V gene data show CDR1 as SQVTM and CDR2 as ANQGSEA. With 1 base removed from V and 9 bases from J, the gap between germline ends came to 13 bases. The CDR3 has 12 residues. TCR beta VDJ and CDR3 were profiled, and genomic DNA was the template. TCRdb called the reads again in MiXCR, with one record for every CDR3 protein. The top ten hold more than 45% of the sample, which has around 180,000 distinct CDR3 sequences, under 70% seen once. The gene calls are TRBV29-1 and TRBJ2-7; D is undetermined. This TCR was sampled from a human donor with severe aplastic anemia or a healthy control (not recorded which). Sequenced material: sorted CD4+, CD8+, or CD8+CD57+ T cells (not recorded which) from PBMCs. CDR3 sequence: CSVEGSSLAQYF. The DNA for the CDR3 is TGCAGCGTTGAAGGCTCCAGCTTGGCGCAGTACTTC.